This passage covers 31 T cell receptor beta chains from one sample sequenced in a study of blood T cell repertoires in COVID-19. Sequencing used immunoSEQ multiplex PCR; TCRdb keeps in-frame clones, though not all of them. The sample consists of 14,000 to 15,000 clones, 86% of them appearing once. Input material: peripheral blood. The receptor set was obtained from a human donor in a cohort sampled during active COVID-19.

The chain joins TRBV29-1 to TRBJ1-1; 7 bases are shared with TRBD1. CDR1 is SQVTM, CDR2 ANQGSEA, per germline. The CDR3 sequence is 14 residues long. Trimming cost V 6 bases and J 1 base; bases outside gene matches: 8. CDR3 in amino acids: CSVWKGATNTEAFF. The CDR3 DNA sequence: TGCAGCGTGTGGAAGGGGGCTACGAACACTGAAGCTTTCTTT. Full variable domain (rest looked up from reference TRBV29-1 and TRBJ1-1): SAVISQKPSRDICQRGTSLTIQCQVDSQVTMMFWYRQQPGQSLTLIATANQGSEATYESGFVIDKFPISRPNLTFSTLTVSNMSPEDSSIYLCSVWKGATNTEAFFGQGTRLTVV.

J is TRBJ2-7 and V is TRBV2; 10 nucleotides line up with TRBD1. The germline gives CDR1 SNHLY, CDR2 FYNNEI. V gave up 4 bases and J gave up 5 bases; unmatched junction bases: 8. This CDR3 is 15 amino acids long. CDR3 residues: CASSGGGTGVDEQYF. The CDR3 DNA follows: TGTGCCAGCAGTGGTGGAGGGACAGGGGTGGACGAGCAGTACTTC.

This clone came up a few times. This chain connects TRBV6-6 to TRBJ1-1; TRBD1 matches at 7 bases. The J segment lost 2 bases and the V segment lost 4 bases, leaving 4 bases of the junction unmatched. Germline CDR1 and CDR2: MNHNY and SVGAGI (reference sequence). The CDR3 spans 14 residues. The chain's CDR3 is CASSSHRGNTEAFF. CDR3 nucleotide sequence: TGTGCCAGCAGTTCCCACAGGGGAAACACTGAAGCTTTCTTT.

A single count supports this clone. The CDR3 DNA is TGCGCCAGCAGCCGTGATCCGGGACAGGGGACTCGCACAGATACGCAGTATTTT. This encodes CASSRDPGQGTRTDTQYF. The chain recombines TRBV5-1 with TRBJ2-3, with TRBD1 matching over 10 bases. CDR3 length: 18 amino acids. Per germline, CDR1 SGHRS and CDR2 YFSETQ. V was pared by 4 bases and J by 1 base, with 12 bases of the junction left unmatched.

V gene TRBV5-1 combines with J gene TRBJ1-4; D might be TRBD1 (6 bases). The CDR3 contains 15 residues. The V gene's germline CDR1 is SGHRS and CDR2 YFSETQ. V was cut by 1 base and J by 7 bases, with 14 bases left in between. The CDR3 loop is CASSLRQGSGEKLFF. CDR3 DNA sequence: TGCGCCAGCAGCTTGCGGCAGGGGAGTGGTGAAAAACTGTTTTTT.

The chain links TRBV6-5 to TRBJ2-7; TRBD2 matches at 7 bases. Losses at the gene ends were 7 bases for V and 2 bases for J; bases not matched to a gene: 5. Per germline, CDR1 MNHEY and CDR2 SVGAGI. The CDR3 is made up of 13 amino acids. The CDR3 region is CASTWGGAYEQYF. The CDR3, as DNA: TGTGCCAGCACCTGGGGGGGTGCCTACGAGCAGTACTTC.

The sample holds a few counts of this clone. This rearrangement joins TRBV18 to TRBJ1-1; a possible D gene is TRBD1 (6 bases). Germline V gene sequence: CDR1 KGHSH, CDR2 LQKENI. The CDR3 extends over 15 amino acids. V was clipped by 3 bases and J by 0 bases, with 11 bases between them. CDR3 region: CASSPTGTMNTEAFF. CDR3 coding DNA: TGTGCCAGCTCACCGACAGGAACCATGAACACTGAAGCTTTCTTT.

The genes are TRBV6-1 and TRBJ2-7; D unclear. The CDR3 length is 13 residues. CDR1 MNHNS and CDR2 SASEGT come from the germline V gene. V lost 0 bases to trimming and J lost 7 bases, with 10 bases between them. In DNA, the CDR3 is TGTGCCAGCAGTGAAGCGCGGTTCGGGGAGCAGTACTTC. Translating gives CASSEARFGEQYF.

V and J are TRBV5-1 and TRBJ1-6; 8 nucleotides align to TRBD1. Germline V gene sequence: CDR1 SGHRS, CDR2 YFSETQ. The CDR3 length is 15 residues. With 4 bases clipped from V and 9 bases from J, the junction kept 9 bases outside the gene matches. The chain's CDR3 is CASSGGQALFSPLHF. The CDR3 coding sequence is TGCGCCAGCAGCGGGGGACAGGCCCTTTTTTCACCCCTCCACTTT.

The chain uses TRBV4-1 and TRBJ1-6; 7 bases agree with TRBD1. CDR1 MGHRA and CDR2 YSYEKL come from the germline V gene. The CDR3 length is 16 residues. Trimming cost V 0 bases and J 8 bases; bases outside gene matches: 7. CDR3 in amino acids: CASSQDPLQGHSPLHF. CDR3 bases: TGCGCCAGCAGCCAAGATCCGCTACAGGGGCATTCACCCCTCCACTTT.

The chain employs TRBV5-8 and TRBJ2-7, with no clear D. The CDR3 covers 15 residues. Germline assignment: CDR1 SGHTS and CDR2 YDEGEE. V was shortened by 0 bases and J by 2 bases, with 12 bases between the two germline ends. CDR3 nucleotide sequence: TGTGCCAGCAGCTTGGCGGCAGGCCAACCCTACGAGCAGTACTTC. Its translation: CASSLAAGQPYEQYF.

J is TRBJ2-5 and V is TRBV12-3 or TRBV12-4; TRBD1 is a possible D gene (6 bases). Trimming cost V 6 bases and J 5 bases, with 13 bases left between them. The CDR3 spans 13 residues. The CDR3 spells CASSPTGWETQYF. The CDR3 coding sequence is TGTGCCAGCAGCCCCACAGGGTGGGAGACCCAGTACTTC.

J is TRBJ1-6 and V is TRBV12-3 or TRBV12-4, with D hard to call. Between the trimmed V and J ends, which lost 2 bases and 12 bases, there was a span of 11 bases. This CDR3 spans 13 amino acids. The CDR3 loop reads CASSLIGQEPLHF. CDR3 DNA sequence: TGTGCCAGCAGTTTAATCGGCCAGGAACCCCTCCACTTT.

The genes are TRBV4-2 and TRBJ2-3; D remains unclear. The CDR3 runs to 12 residues. Trimming took off 4 bases at V and 3 bases at J, with 5 bases between the two ends. Germline V CDR1 and CDR2: LGHNA, YNFKEQ. CDR3 amino acids: CASSPGTDTQYF. DNA for the CDR3: TGTGCCAGCAGCCCGGGTACAGATACGCAGTATTTT.

This chain links TRBV5-1 with TRBJ2-3; D not resolved. The CDR3 totals 14 residues. CDR1 and CDR2 (germline): SGHRS, YFSETQ. V lost 2 bases, J lost 4 bases, and 11 bases lay in between. The CDR3 DNA reads TGCGCCAGCAGCTTTCCTAGTTCCGCAGATACGCAGTATTTT. It yields the protein CASSFPSSADTQYF.

The chain is built from TRBV15 and TRBJ1-5, with 9 nucleotides matching TRBD1. The CDR3 sequence is 15 residues long. Looked up from germline, CDR1 is LNHNV and CDR2 is YYDKDF (reference sequence). Germline trimming cut 7 bases from V and 5 bases from J; bases unmatched to any gene: 9. CDR3 in DNA: TGTGCCACCACGGGGGACAGGGCCACTGATCAGCCCCAGCATTTT. Protein sequence: CATTGDRATDQPQHF.

This clone was counted a single time. The rearrangement joins TRBV6-4 to TRBJ2-3; 9 nucleotides match TRBD1. From germline, CDR1 is MRHNA and CDR2 SNTAGT. Trimming took 3 bases from V and 5 from J; bases not matched to a gene: 3. The CDR3 extends over 14 amino acids. CDR3 DNA sequence: TGTGCCAGCAGTGAGGGGACAGGGCTAGATACGCAGTATTTT. This sequence encodes CASSEGTGLDTQYF.

The chain combines TRBV18 with TRBJ2-5; TRBD1 is a possible D gene (6 bases). This CDR3 has 14 amino acids. The V end lost 1 base, the J end lost 2 bases, and 8 bases lay between the germline ends. CDR1 is KGHSH, CDR2 LQKENI, per germline. In DNA form, the CDR3 reads TGTGCCAGCTCACCACGAGACAGGCAAGAGACCCAGTACTTC. Translated, it gives CASSPRDRQETQYF.

This sequence joins TRBV7-3 and TRBJ2-2; D is ambiguous. This CDR3 has 14 residues. CDR1 is SGHTA and CDR2 is FQGTGA in the germline V gene. Trimming took 5 bases from V and 4 from J, leaving 11 bases between them. CDR3 region: CASSEISGTGELFF. CDR3 sequence (DNA): TGTGCCAGCAGCGAAATATCGGGCACCGGGGAGCTGTTTTTT.

This clone was observed a few times. V and J are TRBV15 and TRBJ1-2, with D perhaps matching TRBD1 (6 bases). Germline lookup yields CDR1 LNHNV and CDR2 YYDKDF (reference sequence). This CDR3 is 15 amino acids long. V was trimmed by 3 bases and J by 4 bases, leaving 15 bases between them. Here the CDR3 DNA reads TGTGCCACCAGCAGGGGCCGGGGGGCTGTCTATGGCTACACCTTC. This gives the protein CATSRGRGAVYGYTF.

The chain uses TRBV7-6 and TRBJ1-4, with D possibly TRBD1 on 5 matching bases. V dropped 5 bases and J dropped 4 bases, with 14 bases sitting between them. There are 15 residues in the CDR3. Germline CDR1 reads SGHVS; CDR2 reads FNYEAQ. The DNA of the CDR3 is TGTGCCAGCAGCGGCCTGGGACTGATTAATGAAAAACTGTTTTTT. Its protein is CASSGLGLINEKLFF.

The V gene is TRBV7-6, the J gene TRBJ2-7; D might be TRBD2 (7 bases). Germline lookup yields CDR1 SGHVS and CDR2 FNYEAQ. V dropped 2 bases and J dropped 0 bases, with 14 bases sitting between them. The CDR3 covers 16 residues. CDR3 sequence: CASSLSSGEGSYEQYF. The DNA of the CDR3 is TGTGCCAGCAGCTTATCCTCAGGGGAGGGCTCCTACGAGCAGTACTTC.

J is TRBJ1-5 and V is TRBV7-9, with TRBD1 matching 9 bases. The CDR3 is 14 residues long. V lost 5 bases and J lost 7; bases outside the gene matches: 6. Looked up from germline, CDR1 is SEHNR and CDR2 is FQNEAQ (reference sequence). CDR3 in DNA: TGTGCCAGCAGCCGGACAGGGGCTGGGCAGCCCCAGCATTTT. Its protein is CASSRTGAGQPQHF.

V usage is TRBV19 and J usage is TRBJ1-1; D is unclear. Germline CDR1 and CDR2: LNHDA and SQIVND (reference sequence). With 7 bases removed from V and 0 bases from J, the gap between germline ends came to 12 bases. This CDR3 has 14 amino acids. The CDR3 loop is CASTREIMNTEAFF. The CDR3 DNA sequence: TGTGCCAGTACCCGAGAGATAATGAACACTGAAGCTTTCTTT.

The rearrangement joins TRBV7-6 to TRBJ2-3; the match to TRBD2 covers 8 bases. This CDR3 region has 16 residues. CDR1 and CDR2 from the germline V gene are SGHVS and FNYEAQ. The V and J ends lost 5 bases and 2 bases, in that order; junction bases with no gene match: 9. CDR3 DNA: TGTGCCAGCAGCCCACCCAGCGGGGGAACCACAGATACGCAGTATTTT. Amino acid sequence: CASSPPSGGTTDTQYF.

The rearrangement uses TRBV5-4 and TRBJ1-4; the match to TRBD1 covers 11 bases. The CDR3 totals 15 residues. CDR1 and CDR2 from the germline V gene are SGHNT and YYREEE (reference sequence). With V trimmed by 4 bases and J by 4 bases, 3 bases remained unmatched. The CDR3 bases are TGTGCCAGCAGCGGGGGACAGGGGGTTAATGAAAAACTGTTTTTT. It codes for CASSGGQGVNEKLFF.

This clone appeared once. The rearrangement uses TRBV7-3 and TRBJ2-3; D is possibly TRBD2 (6 bases). V lost 4 bases, J lost 1 base, and 12 bases lay in between. The CDR3 contains 15 residues. Germline V CDR1 and CDR2: SGHTA, FQGTGA. The CDR3 here is CASSSLASGTDTQYF. DNA for the CDR3: TGTGCCAGCAGCTCCCTAGCGAGCGGCACAGATACGCAGTATTTT.

The chain couples TRBV6-5 to TRBJ1-1; D ambiguous. Between the trimmed V and J ends, which lost 0 bases and 1 base, there was a span of 3 bases. CDR1 is MNHEY and CDR2 is SVGAGI in the germline V gene. The CDR3 has 13 amino acids. The CDR3 sequence: CASSYSRNTEAFF. The DNA of the CDR3 is TGTGCCAGCAGTTACTCGAGGAACACTGAAGCTTTCTTT.

V gene TRBV19 combines with J gene TRBJ1-2; TRBD1 agrees at 11 bases. The CDR3 runs to 17 residues. The V and J ends lost 5 bases and 2 bases, in that order; junction bases with no gene match: 10. Germline loops: CDR1 LNHDA, CDR2 SQIVND (reference sequence). CDR3 residues: CASSVRTGGPGNYGYTF. In nucleotides, the CDR3 is TGTGCCAGTAGTGTCCGGACAGGGGGCCCTGGAAACTATGGCTACACCTTC.

V and J are TRBV7-2 and TRBJ1-6; D might be TRBD1 (5 bases). The CDR3 spans 13 residues. Germline V gives CDR1 SGHTA, CDR2 FQGNSA. V was trimmed by 3 bases and J by 11 bases, leaving 11 bases between them. CDR3 region: CASSLGEGAPLHF. The CDR3 DNA follows: TGTGCCAGCAGCTTGGGGGAGGGAGCACCCCTCCACTTT. The whole variable domain, remainder taken from reference TRBV7-2 and TRBJ1-6, is GAGVSQSPSNKVTEKGKDVELRCDPISGHTALYWYRQSLGQGLEFLIYFQGNSAPDKSGLPSDRFSAERTGGSVSTLTIQRTQQEDSAVYLCASSLGEGAPLHFGNGTRLTVT.

The genes are TRBV4-3 and TRBJ2-1; tentatively, D is TRBD2 (5 bases). CDR1 and CDR2 from the germline V gene are LGHNA and YSLEER. The CDR3 has 16 amino acids. V lost 0 bases to trimming and J lost 9 bases, with 18 bases between them. As DNA, the CDR3 is TGCGCCAGCAGCCAAGATATCGGGGTGTTGTACGGTGAGCAGTTCTTC. The encoded protein is CASSQDIGVLYGEQFF.